These 10 T cell receptor beta chains came from one sample sequenced in a study of T cells in localized non-small cell lung cancer. The method was immunoSEQ multiplex PCR; TCRdb's version includes in-frame clones alone and lacks a portion of them. Of around 25,000 clones in the sample, roughly 90% were seen once. The source was peripheral blood, collected before any cancer treatment. The receptors here all came from a man aged 35 to 69 with stage III squamous cell lung carcinoma.

The chain couples TRBV6-5 to TRBJ2-7, with D possibly called TRBD1 or TRBD2 (6 bases each). Trimming took 5 bases from V and 4 from J, leaving 15 bases between them. The CDR3 length is 14 residues. Germline V gives CDR1 MNHEY, CDR2 SVGAGI. CDR3: CASSPGGQGYEQYF. CDR3 DNA: TGTGCCAGCAGTCCCGGGGGCCAGGGATACGAGCAGTACTTC.

The chain joins TRBV27 to TRBJ2-7; D is possibly TRBD2 (6 bases). V lost 3 bases and J lost 7, with 16 bases in between. The CDR3 has 14 amino acids. Looked up from germline, CDR1 is MNHEY and CDR2 is SMNVEV (reference sequence). The CDR3 DNA reads as TGTGCCAGCAGTTTTAGCGGCCTAGGAGGGGAGCAGTACTTC. This gives the protein CASSFSGLGGEQYF.

The chain has TRBV7-9 and TRBJ1-2, with TRBD1 as a possible D gene (6 bases). This CDR3 is built from 12 residues. Germline V gene sequence: CDR1 SEHNR, CDR2 FQNEAQ (reference sequence). The V end lost 4 bases, the J end lost 10 bases, and 13 bases lay between the germline ends. The CDR3: CASSSGQGLYTF. CDR3 sequence (DNA): TGTGCCAGCAGCTCGGGACAAGGGCTCTACACCTTC.

The chain is built from TRBV7-3 and TRBJ1-3, with D unclear. CDR1 is SGHTA, CDR2 FQGTGA, per germline. Trimming took off 5 bases at V and 5 bases at J, with 4 bases between the two ends. CDR3 size: 11 residues. In nucleotides, the CDR3 is TGTGCCAGCAGCGAAAGAAACACCATATATTTT. It encodes CASSERNTIYF.

This rearrangement joins TRBV27 to TRBJ2-5, with D perhaps TRBD1 (6 bases). CDR1 is MNHEY, CDR2 SMNVEV, per germline (reference sequence). CDR3 length: 14 amino acids. V was trimmed by 8 bases and J by 6 bases, leaving 19 bases between them. The CDR3 bases are TGTGCCAGCCGACAGGCCCGCGAGTCAAAGACCCAGTACTTC. Translated: CASRQARESKTQYF.

This clone was counted once. This chain joins TRBV11-2 and TRBJ2-7; 8 nucleotides line up with TRBD1. V dropped 1 base and J dropped 1; count of bases not matched to a gene: 3. The germline V gene has CDR1 SGHAT and CDR2 FQNNGV. This CDR3 has 15 amino acids. CDR3 amino acids: CASSLGTGLSYEQYF. CDR3 nucleotide sequence: TGTGCCAGCAGCTTAGGGACAGGGCTGTCCTACGAGCAGTACTTC.

The V gene is TRBV9, the J gene TRBJ1-4; 9 nucleotides align to TRBD1. Trimming removed 2 bases from V and 8 bases from J; junction bases left unmatched: 4. CDR1 and CDR2 (germline): SGDLS, YYNGEE. CDR3 size: 14 residues. The CDR3 loop is CASSVRDRDEKLFF. CDR3 bases: TGTGCCAGCAGCGTCCGGGACAGGGACGAAAAACTGTTTTTT.

V and J are TRBV13 and TRBJ2-7, with 9 positions matching TRBD1. Germline assignment: CDR1 PRHDT and CDR2 FYEKMQ (reference sequence). Trimming removed 6 bases from V and 3 bases from J; junction bases left unmatched: 6. The CDR3 has 14 amino acids. In DNA form, the CDR3 reads TGTGCCAGCAGGGAGGGGACAGGGAACTACGAGCAGTACTTC. Translating gives CASREGTGNYEQYF.

The V gene is TRBV7-9, the J gene TRBJ1-1; the D is unclear. Per germline, CDR1 SEHNR and CDR2 FQNEAQ (reference sequence). Trimming removed 2 bases from V and 5 bases from J, with 6 bases in between. This CDR3 spans 12 amino acids. For the CDR3, the DNA is TGTGCCAGCAGCTTATCGAAGACTGAAGCTTTCTTT. It is translated as CASSLSKTEAFF. Full variable domain (outside the CDR3, taken from reference TRBV7-9 and TRBJ1-1): DTGVSQNPRHKITKRGQNVTFRCDPISEHNRLYWYRQTLGQGPEFLTYFQNEAQLEKSRLLSDRFSAERPKGSFSTLEIQRTEQGDSAMYLCASSLSKTEAFFGQGTRLTVV.

CDR3 loop: CASSIPGTSGQETQYF. Here the CDR3 DNA reads TGTGCCAGCAGTATCCCCGGGACTAGCGGACAAGAGACCCAGTACTTC. The V call is TRBV28, the J call TRBJ2-5, with 11 bases lining up with TRBD2. Germline assignment: CDR1 MDHEN and CDR2 SYDVKM. Losses at the gene ends were 5 bases for V and 2 bases for J; bases not matched to a gene: 7. This CDR3 spans 16 amino acids.